These 17 T cell receptor beta chains were sequenced from one sample in a study of OX40 agonist ivuxolimab in advanced cancers. Here immunoSEQ multiplex PCR was the method, and the copy in TCRdb shows in-frame clones only, minus some. The sample records some 54,000 clones, almost 85% being singletons. The sample was CD4+ or CD8+ T cells sorted from blood, taken in a trial of the OX40 agonist ivuxolimab. The receptors were gathered from an adult with an advanced solid tumor such as melanoma, head and neck, liver or kidney cancer.

The rearrangement uses TRBV6-6 and TRBJ1-4; 7 bases map to TRBD1. V dropped 3 bases and J dropped 2; count of bases not matched to a gene: 3. CDR3 size: 15 residues. Germline CDR1 is MNHNY and CDR2 is SVGAGI (reference sequence). The DNA for the CDR3 is TGTGCCAGCAGTTATTCACAGGGGACTAATGAAAAACTGTTTTTT. Translated: CASSYSQGTNEKLFF.

This clone came up a few times. In DNA, the CDR3 is TGTGCCAGCAGCGTAGGGGGACAGGGGGTTGCCTACGAGCAGTACTTC. It codes for CASSVGGQGVAYEQYF. The chain links TRBV9 to TRBJ2-7; 11 bases map to TRBD1. Germline V CDR1 and CDR2: SGDLS, YYNGEE. Trimming took 0 bases from V and 2 from J; bases not matched to a gene: 4. The CDR3 runs 16 residues.

V and J are TRBV28 and TRBJ2-1, with 16 bases aligning to TRBD2. The V gene's germline CDR1 is MDHEN and CDR2 SYDVKM. Trimming cost V 7 bases and J 10 bases; bases outside gene matches: 13. The CDR3 runs 17 residues. Written as DNA, the CDR3 is TGTGCCAGCACCCCCAGAGAGGGACTAGCGGGAGGGGAAGAGCAGTTCTTC. Translated: CASTPREGLAGGEEQFF.

The V gene is TRBV4-1, the J gene TRBJ2-3; D is perhaps TRBD1 or TRBD2 (5 bases each). The CDR3 extends over 15 amino acids. Trimming cost V 0 bases and J 3 bases, with 10 bases left between them. The germline V gene has CDR1 MGHRA and CDR2 YSYEKL. The CDR3 sequence is CASSQDNGGTDTQYF. CDR3 DNA sequence: TGCGCCAGCAGCCAAGATAATGGGGGTACAGATACGCAGTATTTT.

This rearrangement joins TRBV11-2 to TRBJ2-7; D is unclear. The CDR3 sequence is 11 residues long. The germline V gene has CDR1 SGHAT and CDR2 FQNNGV. The V end lost 5 bases, the J end lost 2 bases, and 4 bases lay between the germline ends. The CDR3 protein is CASSITYEQYF. DNA for the CDR3: TGTGCCAGCAGCATAACCTACGAGCAGTACTTC.

The chain links TRBV9 to TRBJ2-3, with TRBD2 matching over 14 bases. Germline V gene lookup returns CDR1 SGDLS and CDR2 YYNGEE. J was trimmed by 7 bases and V by 4 bases; bases with no gene match: 8. The CDR3 runs 16 residues. CDR3 loop: CASSTGTSGSTNTQYF. The DNA for the CDR3 is TGTGCCAGCAGCACCGGGACTAGCGGGAGCACGAATACGCAGTATTTT.

This chain joins TRBV5-5 and TRBJ1-2; D uncertain. Germline values: CDR1 SGHKS, CDR2 YYEKEE (reference sequence). V lost 0 bases to trimming and J lost 6 bases, with 0 bases between them. CDR3 size: 10 residues. In nucleotides, the CDR3 is TGTGCCAGCAGCTTGGATGGCTACACCTTC. Its translation is CASSLDGYTF.

The chain combines TRBV5-4 with TRBJ1-4; D remains unclear. Trimming removed 4 bases at V and 0 bases at J, with 7 bases between. Germline V gene data show CDR1 as SGHNT and CDR2 as YYREEE (reference sequence). The CDR3 contains 14 residues. The DNA for the CDR3 is TGTGCCAGCAGCCTCAGCACAACTAATGAAAAACTGTTTTTT. It encodes CASSLSTTNEKLFF.

V gene TRBV27 combines with J gene TRBJ2-7; 12 positions agree with TRBD2. V dropped 5 bases and J dropped 4; count of bases not matched to a gene: 6. This CDR3 region has 15 residues. Germline values: CDR1 MNHEY, CDR2 SMNVEV (reference sequence). The CDR3: CASSVLLAGGYEQYF. CDR3 sequence (DNA): TGTGCCAGCAGTGTGTTACTAGCGGGAGGATACGAGCAGTACTTC.

The rearrangement uses TRBV6-5 and TRBJ1-5; D possibly corresponds to TRBD1 (6 bases). This CDR3 is built from 15 residues. In germline, CDR1 is MNHEY, CDR2 SVGAGI. V was trimmed by 0 bases and J by 6 bases, leaving 12 bases between them. CDR3 coding DNA: TGTGCCAGCAGTTACTCTCACAGGGCAAGTCAGCCCCAGCATTTT. Its protein is CASSYSHRASQPQHF.

The V call is TRBV27, the J call TRBJ1-2, with 7 bases that match TRBD1. This CDR3 has 14 amino acids. J lost 4 bases, V lost 3 bases, and 5 bases had no gene match. From germline, CDR1 is MNHEY and CDR2 SMNVEV (reference sequence). The DNA for the CDR3 is TGTGCCAGCAGTTTCTCGGGACAGCGCTATGGCTACACCTTC. It codes for CASSFSGQRYGYTF.

This rearrangement joins TRBV10-3 to TRBJ1-1; maybe TRBD1 (6 bases). The germline gives CDR1 ENHRY, CDR2 SYGVKD. Trimming removed 6 bases from V and 0 bases from J, with 17 bases in between. The CDR3 is 16 residues long. CDR3 sequence reads: CAIRGQIIAMNTEAFF. In nucleotides, the CDR3 is TGTGCCATCAGAGGACAGATTATAGCCATGAACACTGAAGCTTTCTTT.

The chain employs TRBV6-1 and TRBJ2-7; D is unresolved. Trimming pared 5 bases from V and 0 bases from J, leaving 14 bases between. The CDR3 is 15 residues long. CDR1 MNHNS and CDR2 SASEGT come from the germline V gene. The CDR3 DNA follows: TGTGCCAGCAGTCGCAACAGCGATAGCTCCTACGAGCAGTACTTC. Translation: CASSRNSDSSYEQYF.

V is TRBV5-6 and J is TRBJ1-4, with 7 bases matching TRBD1. The CDR3 runs 15 residues. Germline V gene data show CDR1 as SGHDT and CDR2 as YYEEEE. Trimming cost V 2 bases and J 6 bases; bases outside gene matches: 7. The CDR3 DNA is TGTGCCAGCAGCTTCTTCGACAGGGACGATGAAAAACTGTTTTTT. Its protein product is CASSFFDRDDEKLFF. Based on the CDR3 plus reference TRBV5-6 and TRBJ1-4, the full variable domain is DAGVTQSPTHLIKTRGQQVTLRCSPKSGHDTVSWYQQALGQGPQFIFQYYEEEERQRGNFPDRFSGHQFPNYSSELNVNALLLGDSALYLCASSFFDRDDEKLFFGSGTQLSVL.

This clone was seen only once. The rearrangement uses TRBV29-1 and TRBJ1-1; 9 bases map to TRBD1. There are 13 residues in the CDR3. Germline loops: CDR1 SQVTM, CDR2 ANQGSEA. The CDR3 region has the DNA TGCAGTACCCCGGACAGGGGATCCCTTGGGGCTTTCTTT. It codes for CSTPDRGSLGAFF.

The chain uses TRBV9 and TRBJ1-4, with a tentative D call TRBD1 (5 bases). The CDR3 spans 14 residues. Germline CDR1 SGDLS, CDR2 YYNGEE. V lost 5 bases and J 4 bases, leaving 12 bases between the germline ends. CDR3 loop: CASSGDGVNEKLFF. As DNA, the CDR3 is TGTGCCAGCAGTGGGGACGGAGTTAATGAAAAACTGTTTTTT.

J is TRBJ1-4 and V is TRBV9; tentative D call: TRBD1 (5 bases). Germline V gene data show CDR1 as SGDLS and CDR2 as YYNGEE. The CDR3 runs to 15 residues. The V end lost 0 bases, the J end lost 3 bases, and 9 bases lay between the germline ends. This CDR3 is CASSVGAGPNEKLFF. The CDR3 DNA is TGTGCCAGCAGCGTAGGGGCAGGGCCTAATGAAAAACTGTTTTTT.